This T cell receptor (beta chain) was captured in a study of cytomegalovirus exposure and HLA in healthy donors. PCR was performed using 60 Vbeta and 13 Jbeta primers. Sequencing used immunoSEQ multiplex PCR; TCRdb keeps in-frame clones, though not all of them. The sample lists over 150,000 clones; over 70% were seen once. From germline, CDR1 is SEHNR and CDR2 FQNEAQ (reference sequence). The CDR3 is 13 amino acids. Trimming shortened V by 7 bases and J by 6 bases, and 15 bases separated the two germline ends. Sequenced material: PBMCs. The TCR originated in a man aged 25 to 40 in good health and CMV-seropositive. This chain joins TRBV7-9 and TRBJ1-1, with D perhaps TRBD1 (6 bases). CDR3 sequence: CASNQGRGSEAFF. Written as DNA, the CDR3 is TGTGCCAGCAACCAGGGGCGAGGGTCTGAAGCTTTCTTT.